This T cell receptor (beta chain) originates from a study of vaccination and CD4 T cells after COVID-19. About the study: Convalescent patients gave post-COVID blood a median about 100 days post-diagnosis, range 35 to 161. Post-vaccine sampling followed dose two by a median 72 days (range 14 to 241). The stimulus for the cells was overlapping spike peptides derived from SARS-CoV-2, HCoV-NL63, HCoV-OC43 and HCoV-229E. General observations from the study: Early timepoints after natural infection were not analyzed in these convalescent patients.

Cultured CD4+ T-cell DNA underwent Oncomine TCR Beta short-read sequencing. TCRdb independently ran MiXCR on the PCR reads; one entry per CDR3 protein. The profile shows approximately 22,000 distinct CDR3 sequences, approximately 59% of them singletons. Noted treatment: approximately nine-day PBMC culture with coronavirus spike peptide pools or control peptides (ViraFEST assay). This clonotype was observed once. What it recognizes is unknown. Source: CD4+ T cells from blood, cultured in vitro, taken after SARS-CoV-2 vaccination. The TCR originated in a human donor who received a COVID-19 vaccine.

The CDR3 DNA is TGTGCCTGGAGTGTACAGGCGGATAATGAAAAACTGTTTTTT. It translates to CAWSVQADNEKLFF. The genes are TRBV30 and TRBJ1-4, with D tentatively TRBD1 (5 bases). The length of the CDR3 is 14 residues. Germline loops: CDR1 GTSNPN, CDR2 SVGIG (reference sequence). Trimming pared 0 bases from V and 4 bases from J, leaving 9 bases between.